This T cell receptor (beta chain) was profiled in a study of spatial heterogeneity in lung cancer. TCRdb independently ran MiXCR on the 5' RACE reads; one entry per CDR3 protein. The sample yields about 22,000 distinct CDR3 sequences, approximately 4.4% seen once. Germline CDR1 is MNHNY and CDR2 is SVGAGI (reference sequence). The CDR3 is 16 residues long. Losses at the gene ends were 6 bases for V and 3 bases for J; bases not matched to a gene: 10. This clonotype was counted many times. Time point denoted: sample taken at primary tumor resection. Whole RNA was taken from tumor, nontumor lung or frozen PBMC; it was then sequenced unsorted.

The clonotype comes from a male donor with early-stage non-small cell lung cancer. This chain joins TRBV6-6 and TRBJ1-2; the match to TRBD1 covers 10 bases. The sample was PBMCs, taken at surgery. CDR3 sequence reads: CASSADRGITHYGYTF. CDR3 sequence (DNA): TGTGCCAGCAGCGCGGACAGGGGGATAACGCACTATGGCTACACCTTC.